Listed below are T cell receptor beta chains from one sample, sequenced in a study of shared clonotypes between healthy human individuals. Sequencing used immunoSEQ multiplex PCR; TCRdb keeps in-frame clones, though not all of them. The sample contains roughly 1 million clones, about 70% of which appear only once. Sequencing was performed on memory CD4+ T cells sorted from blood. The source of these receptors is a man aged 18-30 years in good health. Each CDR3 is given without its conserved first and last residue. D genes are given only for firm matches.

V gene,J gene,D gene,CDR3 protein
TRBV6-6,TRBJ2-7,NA,ASSYSGHSYEQY
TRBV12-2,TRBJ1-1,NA,ASRLAERNSQNTEAF
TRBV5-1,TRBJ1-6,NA,ASSLQSLNSPLH
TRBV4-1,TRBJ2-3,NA,ASSPARVGGRDTQY
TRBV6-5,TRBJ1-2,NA,ASKSYRANYGYT
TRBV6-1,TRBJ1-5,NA,ASSEGVLQPQH
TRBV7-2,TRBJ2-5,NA,ASSLLGLEETQY
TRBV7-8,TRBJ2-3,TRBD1,ASRSTGGTDTQY
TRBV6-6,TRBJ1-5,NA,ASSYDGVGNQPQH
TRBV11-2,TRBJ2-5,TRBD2,ASSLVRAGVIGETQY
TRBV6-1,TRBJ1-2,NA,ASRGKYYGYT
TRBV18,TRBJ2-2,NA,ASSSDLGGELF
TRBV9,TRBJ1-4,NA,ASSVGGATNEKLF
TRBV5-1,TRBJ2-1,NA,ASSLALAAYNEQF
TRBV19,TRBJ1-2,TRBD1,ASSIADRGAGYT
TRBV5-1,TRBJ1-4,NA,ASSMSTLNEKLF
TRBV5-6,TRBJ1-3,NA,ASSLGLGRSGNTIY
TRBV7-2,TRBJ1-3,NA,ASSSRASGNTIY
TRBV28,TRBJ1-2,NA,ASSLLKGGGYT
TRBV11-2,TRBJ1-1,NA,ASITGSGVGTEAF
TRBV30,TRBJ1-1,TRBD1,AWSKGTGGTEAF
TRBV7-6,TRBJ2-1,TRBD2,ASSSGSGPYNEQF
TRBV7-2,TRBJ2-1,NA,ASSPGSYNEQF
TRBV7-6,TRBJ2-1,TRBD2,ASSPTSGGFNEQF
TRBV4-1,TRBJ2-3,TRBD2,ASSQDMGGTDTQY
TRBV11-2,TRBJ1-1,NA,ASSQTGVQWNTEAF
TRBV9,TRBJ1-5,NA,ASSVSGVSNQPQH
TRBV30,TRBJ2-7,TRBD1,AGGTGTGAYEQY
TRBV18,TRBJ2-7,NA,ASSPGTGEQY
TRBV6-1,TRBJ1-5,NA,ASREGTSSNQPQH
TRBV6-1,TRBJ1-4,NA,ASTHRVNEKLF
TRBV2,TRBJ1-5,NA,ASRDGNQPQH
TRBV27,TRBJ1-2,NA,ASSLSARPNYGYT
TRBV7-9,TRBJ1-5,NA,ASSLGQGYQPQH
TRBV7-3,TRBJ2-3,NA,ASSFVQGNTQY
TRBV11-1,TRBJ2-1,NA,ASSLGGQSVEQF
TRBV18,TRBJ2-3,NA,ASSPPRGPGTDTQY
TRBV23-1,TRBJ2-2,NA,ASSQSGPTGELF
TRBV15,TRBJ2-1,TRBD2,ATSRAGLAEGSYNEQF